Shown below are 9 T cell receptor beta chains from a single sample sequenced in a study of blood T cells in healthy people across ages. Sample-barcoded 5' priming and a J-beta primer mix drove a second PCR of about 6 to 12 cycles. Using its own MiXCR run on the 5' RACE reads, TCRdb lists one record per CDR3 protein. The sample carries roughly 2 million distinct CDR3 sequences, just under 50% recorded once. Sample: blood. These TCRs come from a woman between 35 and 50 years old in good health.

This rearrangement joins TRBV4-3 to TRBJ2-1, with 8 bases lining up with TRBD2. The V gene end was trimmed by 4 bases and the J gene end by 7 bases; junction bases not matched to a gene: 15. CDR3 length equals 17 residues. Germline V gene data show CDR1 as LGHNA and CDR2 as YSLEER. CDR3 nucleotide sequence: TGCGCCAGCAGCCCAGGCGGGACCAGCGGGGGTTATAATGAGCAGTTCTTC. It codes for CASSPGGTSGGYNEQFF.

V and J are TRBV20-1 and TRBJ2-7; 10 bases agree with TRBD2. The CDR3 runs 15 residues. The germline V gene encodes CDR1 DFQATT and CDR2 SNEGSKA (reference sequence). Germline trimming cut 4 bases from V and 6 bases from J; bases unmatched to any gene: 12. CDR3 region: CSATIQTSGSGEQYF. In nucleotides, the CDR3 is TGCAGTGCTACCATCCAGACTAGCGGGTCAGGCGAGCAGTACTTC.

V gene TRBV20-1 combines with J gene TRBJ2-5, with TRBD2 matching over 7 bases. The CDR3 spans 14 residues. V was pared by 4 bases and J by 0 bases, with 5 bases of the junction left unmatched. Germline V gene sequence: CDR1 DFQATT, CDR2 SNEGSKA (reference sequence). Here the CDR3 reads CSAKEAGYQETQYF. Here the CDR3 DNA reads TGCAGTGCTAAAGAAGCGGGGTACCAAGAGACCCAGTACTTC.

As for this clonotype: A much larger clone differs from this one at a single base, so this may be a read error. The V gene is TRBV20-1, the J gene TRBJ1-1, with TRBD1 identical over 11 bases. CDR1 is DFQATT, CDR2 SNEGSKA, per germline (reference sequence). Trimming cost V 6 bases and J 13 bases; bases outside gene matches: 13. The CDR3 covers 13 residues. CDR3: CSAGPGQGGAVFF. The CDR3 DNA is TGCAGTGCAGGTCCGGGACAGGGGGGGGCAGTTTTCTTT.

The V call is TRBV20-1, the J call TRBJ2-4; a possible D gene is TRBD1 (5 bases). The germline gives CDR1 DFQATT, CDR2 SNEGSKA (reference sequence). The CDR3 extends over 13 amino acids. V lost 3 bases to trimming and J lost 8 bases, with 14 bases between them. The CDR3 coding sequence is TGCAGTGCTAGTGAGAACAGGAAATACATTCAGTACTTC. Its translation is CSASENRKYIQYF.

The gene calls are TRBV2 and TRBJ2-7; D unresolved. The J call may not be correct, given that the DNA end is closer to TRBJ2-5. This CDR3 has 13 amino acids. Germline V CDR1 and CDR2: SNHLY, FYNNEI. As DNA, the CDR3 is TGTGCCAGCAGTGAATTTGAGGCGGAGACCCAGTACTTC. Translating gives CASSEFEAETQYF.

This clonotype occurred a few times. The chain uses TRBV6-5 and TRBJ2-4, with 7 bases matching TRBD1. The J call may be wrong; the DNA end is better matched by TRBJ2-7. The CDR3 is 13 residues long. The germline gives CDR1 MNHEY, CDR2 SVGAGI. The CDR3 DNA reads TGTGCCAGCAGTTACTCTGCAGGGGGCGAGCAGTACTTC. Residues: CASSYSAGGEQYF.

This clonotype has more than one count but fewer than ten. This sequence joins TRBV12-3 or TRBV12-4 and TRBJ2-1, with 9 bases identical to TRBD1. The J segment lost 9 bases and the V segment lost 5 bases, leaving 8 bases of the junction unmatched. CDR3 length: 14 amino acids. CDR3 coding DNA: TGTGCCAGCAGTCTCTGGGACAGGGTCCCTGAGCAGTTCTTC. It specifies CASSLWDRVPEQFF.

The V call is TRBV3-1, the J call TRBJ1-3; D is ambiguous. The CDR3 is made up of 13 amino acids. V lost 3 bases, J lost 3 bases, and 6 bases lay in between. CDR1 is LGHDT and CDR2 is YNNKEL in the germline V gene (reference sequence). The CDR3 region is CASSQIGGNTIYF. For the CDR3, the DNA is TGTGCCAGCAGCCAGATCGGTGGAAACACCATATATTTT.